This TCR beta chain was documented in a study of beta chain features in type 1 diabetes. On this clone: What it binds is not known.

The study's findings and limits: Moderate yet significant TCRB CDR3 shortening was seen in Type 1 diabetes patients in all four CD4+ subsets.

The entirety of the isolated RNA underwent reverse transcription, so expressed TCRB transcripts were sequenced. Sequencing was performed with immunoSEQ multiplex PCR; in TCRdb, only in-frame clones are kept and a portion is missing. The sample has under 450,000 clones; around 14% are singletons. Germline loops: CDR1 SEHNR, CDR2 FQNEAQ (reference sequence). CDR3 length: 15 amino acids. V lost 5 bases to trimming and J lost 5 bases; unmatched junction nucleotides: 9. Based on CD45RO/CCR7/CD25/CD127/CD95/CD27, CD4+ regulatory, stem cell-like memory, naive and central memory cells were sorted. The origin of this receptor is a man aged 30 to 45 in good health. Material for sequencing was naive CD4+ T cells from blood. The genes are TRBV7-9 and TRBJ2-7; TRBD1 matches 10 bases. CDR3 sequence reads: CASSVDRGRRNEQYF. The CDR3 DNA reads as TGTGCCAGCAGCGTCGACAGGGGGCGACGTAACGAGCAGTACTTC.